This T cell receptor beta chain is from a study of blood T cells in healthy people across ages. Germline lookup yields CDR1 DFQATT and CDR2 SNEGSKA (reference sequence). The V and J ends lost 2 bases and 5 bases respectively, with 9 bases between them. The length of the CDR3 is 13 residues. General study findings and limits: While age rose, TCR beta diversity per million T cells dropped in a roughly linear way.

This clonotype was found a few times. What it binds is unknown. The authors ran a second PCR of roughly 6 to 12 cycles using a sample-barcoded 5' primer and a J-beta primer mix. Tagging of each cDNA molecule was performed by a template-switch adaptor with 12 random nucleotides. TCRdb passed the 5' RACE reads through MiXCR, listing each CDR3 protein once. This table has about 1 million distinct CDR3 sequences, around 25% appearing once. The same specimen was also included in a second study, on T cells of mothers and their children. In that study: The donor cohort consisted of a few healthy Caucasian mothers and their six children. Reads recorded for TCR beta CDR3 numbered over 9.5 million per mother and about 3 million per child.

The source of this sequence is a girl aged 2-10 years in good health. The rearrangement joins TRBV20-1 to TRBJ2-2; possibly TRBD2 for D (6 bases). Material for sequencing was blood. CDR3 protein: CSARRGGTGELFF. The DNA for the CDR3 is TGCAGTGCTAGACGTGGGGGGACCGGGGAGCTGTTTTTT.